This TCR beta chain derives from a study of OX40 agonist ivuxolimab in advanced cancers. Turning to the overall study: Ivuxolimab was a fully human IgG2 agonistic monoclonal antibody targeting the costimulatory receptor OX40 (CD134). Intravenous ivuxolimab was administered to patients every 2 weeks at six dose levels: 0.01, 0.1, 0.3, 1.5, 3 and 10 mg/kg. Of the approximately 54 patients in dose escalation, around 20 had hepatocellular carcinoma, around 15 had melanoma, 9 had renal cell carcinoma and 9 had head and neck cancer. In the dose-escalation cohort, 65% to 85% of patients were male, and the mean age was around 65 years with a range of roughly 23 to 79. Patients were allowed to have had prior anti-PD-1, anti-PD-L1 or anti-CTLA-4 therapy, and approximately 41% of the dose-escalation patients had previously received checkpoint inhibitors. Partial responses were achieved by three dose-escalation patients, of whom one had hepatocellular carcinoma and two had cutaneous melanoma. Peripheral TCRbeta sequencing was intended to test whether TCR sequence diversity was altered and clonal T-cell expansion was caused by ivuxolimab. The paper describes the monotherapy dose-escalation part (N ≈ 50 patients) of the phase I trial of ivuxolimab.

The trial excluded patients who had a history of autoimmune disease or who were on systemic immunosuppression. Peripheral blood for TCR sequencing was collected from all dose cohorts at baseline, on cycle 4 day 1, and on cycle 7 day 1. Samples came from an open-label, multicenter, first-in-human phase I dose-escalation trial of ivuxolimab. Adults with locally advanced or metastatic head and neck squamous cell, hepatocellular, melanoma or renal cell carcinoma were enrolled in the trial. Before TCR sequencing, CD4+ T cells and CD8+ T cells from peripheral blood were sorted into separate populations. Of note for this clone: This receptor's antigen is unknown. No base-level quality is on record; no much larger clone is a single base apart.

Study-wide findings and limitations: At doses of 0.1 to 3.0 mg/kg, clonal expansion of both CD4+ and CD8+ blood T cells was observed from baseline to week 6. In partial responders in the 0.1-3.0 mg/kg groups, normalized peripheral clonal expansion was found to be among the lowest, especially among CD8+ T cells. The antigen specificity of the peripheral T cells that underwent clonal expansion was not determined. Low levels of normalized T-cell clonal expansion were also seen in some patients who did not respond. After ivuxolimab, more expanded clones were found on average in CD8+ T cells than in CD4+ T cells.

CDR1 and CDR2 were assigned from the germline V gene (reference sequence) as MNHEY and SMNVEV. Here V drops 6 bases and J drops 4 bases, and the junction holds 12 bases not matched to any gene. The CDR3 runs 15 residues from the cysteine to the phenylalanine. The kept DNA is CDR3 alone, 45 bases in frame from the first base. To sequence the TCRbeta CDR3 region, genomic DNA was isolated from the sorted cells. TCRbeta CDR3 regions were sequenced using the immunoSEQ Assay. Held by TCRdb, this immuneACCESS table contains in-frame sequences only and omits some clones. Under half of the omission traces to an unresolved V gene where checked; the cause of the rest is unknown. The sample table holds about 16,000 clones, of which about 86% were seen once. The ten most abundant clones make up approximately 0.7% of the sample.

In this chain, TRBV27 is recombined with TRBJ2-7, with TRBD2 identical over 7 junction bases. This specimen consisted of CD4+ or CD8+ T cells sorted from blood, obtained in a trial of the OX40 agonist ivuxolimab. The receptor comes from an adult with an advanced solid tumor such as melanoma, head and neck, liver or kidney cancer. The CDR3 reads as follows: CASSSKGLRGYEQYF. Here is the DNA: TGTGCCAGCAGCTCTAAGGGACTACGAGGTTACGAGCAGTACTTC.